Following are 13 T cell receptor beta chains from one sample sequenced in a study of blood T cell repertoires in COVID-19. Generated by immunoSEQ multiplex PCR, the TCRdb table keeps only in-frame clones and is missing some. The repertoire holds 200,000 to 250,000 clones, with 85% to 90% as singletons. Sequenced material: PBMCs or T cells enriched from blood (not recorded which). The source of these receptors is a man aged 50 or older who had been exposed to COVID-19.

The J gene is TRBJ2-2, the V gene TRBV28; D call uncertain. V was trimmed by 7 bases and J by 1 base, leaving 7 bases between them. Germline V gene data show CDR1 as MDHEN and CDR2 as SYDVKM. This CDR3 is built from 13 residues. CDR3 amino acids: CASIMRNTGELFF. Here the CDR3 DNA reads TGTGCCAGCATAATGAGGAACACCGGGGAGCTGTTTTTT.

This sequence joins TRBV5-4 and TRBJ1-1, with TRBD1 matching 8 bases. This CDR3 region has 14 residues. J was trimmed by 4 bases and V by 5 bases; bases with no gene match: 7. Germline V gene lookup returns CDR1 SGHNT and CDR2 YYREEE (reference sequence). CDR3 sequence (DNA): TGTGCCAGCAGAAATGACAGGGGTGTCACTGAAGCTTTCTTT. Translating gives CASRNDRGVTEAFF.

In this sample, this clone turned up once. The genes are TRBV29-1 and TRBJ2-7, with 8 bases lining up with TRBD1. V shed 0 bases and J 6 bases; nucleotides not matched to a gene: 10. The germline V gene has CDR1 SQVTM and CDR2 ANQGSEA. This CDR3 region has 15 residues. CDR3 DNA: TGCAGCGTTGAAGAAAACCCGGACAGGGTCTCCGAGCAGTACGTC. It is translated as CSVEENPDRVSEQYV.

The J gene is TRBJ1-3, the V gene TRBV6-2 or TRBV6-3; TRBD1 might be the D (6 bases). V dropped 5 bases and J dropped 1 base, with 6 bases sitting between them. From germline, CDR1 is MNHEY and CDR2 SVGEGT. The CDR3 is 13 amino acids. CDR3 loop: CASSDRSGNTIYF. CDR3 DNA: TGTGCCAGCAGTGACAGGTCTGGAAACACCATATATTTT.

The chain links TRBV28 to TRBJ2-7; D gene ambiguous. V lost 2 bases to trimming and J lost 6 bases, with 14 bases between them. The CDR3 is 14 residues long. Germline V gene sequence: CDR1 MDHEN, CDR2 SYDVKM. The chain's CDR3 is CASSLHVEFLEQYV. The CDR3 DNA is TGTGCCAGCAGTTTACACGTTGAGTTTCTCGAGCAGTACGTC.

This rearrangement joins TRBV9 to TRBJ2-1; the D is unclear. V gave up 4 bases and J gave up 9 bases, with 14 bases separating them. The CDR3 runs 13 residues. CDR1 and CDR2 from the germline V gene are SGDLS and YYNGEE. The CDR3 nucleotides read TGTGCCAGCAGCATCCCCGACATCGGTGAGCAGTTCTTC. Translating it yields CASSIPDIGEQFF. Supplemented by reference TRBV9 and TRBJ2-1, the full variable domain reads DSGVTQTPKHLITATGQRVTLRCSPRSGDLSVYWYQQSLDQGLQFLIQYYNGEERAKGNILERFSAQQFPDLHSELNLSSLELGDSALYFCASSIPDIGEQFFGPGTRLTVL.

J is TRBJ2-1 and V is TRBV7-3; 10 bases map to TRBD1. The CDR3 is made up of 14 amino acids. Germline-derived CDR1 and CDR2 are SGHTA and FQGTGA. V was clipped by 6 bases and J by 8 bases; unmatched bases: 7. For the CDR3, the DNA is TGTGCCAGCAGAAGGGACAGGGGAGCCGATGAGCAGTTCTTC. It is translated as CASRRDRGADEQFF.

In its sample, this clone was seen once. The chain is built from TRBV2 and TRBJ2-2, with TRBD2 as a possible D gene (5 bases). Trimming cost V 6 bases and J 8 bases, with 13 bases left between them. CDR3 length: 13 residues. Germline CDR1 reads SNHLY; CDR2 reads FYNNEI. The CDR3 here is CASRENSAGELFF. DNA of the CDR3: TGTGCCAGCAGGGAGAATAGCGCGGGGGAGCTGTTTTTT.

V usage is TRBV19 and J usage is TRBJ1-5; no reliable D call. Trimming shortened V by 5 bases and J by 4 bases, and 9 bases separated the two germline ends. CDR1 is LNHDA, CDR2 SQIVND, per germline (reference sequence). CDR3 size: 13 residues. The CDR3 loop reads CASSFNKNQPQHF. CDR3 nucleotides: TGTGCCAGTAGTTTTAATAAAAATCAGCCCCAGCATTTT.

The gene calls are TRBV15 and TRBJ2-3; D remains ambiguous. Germline CDR1 is LNHNV and CDR2 is YYDKDF (reference sequence). The CDR3 has 14 residues. V lost 1 base to trimming and J lost 4 bases, with 9 bases between them. The DNA of the CDR3 is TGTGCCACCAGCAGAGTACGCGCTTCAGATACGCAGTATTTT. This sequence encodes CATSRVRASDTQYF.

The chain has TRBV9 and TRBJ2-1, with 7 bases aligning to TRBD2. V lost 0 bases to trimming and J lost 8 bases; unmatched junction nucleotides: 2. In germline, CDR1 is SGDLS, CDR2 YYNGEE. This CDR3 contains 13 residues. The CDR3 sequence is CASSVGRGDEQFF. CDR3 nucleotides: TGTGCCAGCAGCGTAGGTCGGGGGGATGAGCAGTTCTTC.

This chain links TRBV5-1 with TRBJ1-1; D gene ambiguous. Per the germline V gene, CDR1 is SGHRS and CDR2 is YFSETQ. The CDR3 runs to 16 residues. Trimming removed 0 bases at V and 1 base at J, with 13 bases between. CDR3: CASSLDSSRGNTEAFF. The CDR3 bases are TGCGCCAGCAGCTTGGACTCATCCCGGGGGAACACTGAAGCTTTCTTT.

V is TRBV11-2 and J is TRBJ1-1, with D tentatively TRBD1 (5 bases). V dropped 4 bases and J dropped 4 bases, with 10 bases sitting between them. Germline assignment: CDR1 SGHAT and CDR2 FQNNGV. This CDR3 is 13 amino acids long. CDR3 DNA sequence: TGTGCCAGCAGCTGGGGGGGATCCACTGAAGCTTTCTTT. Amino acids: CASSWGGSTEAFF.